This passage covers 6 T cell receptor beta chains from one sample sequenced in a study of Graves' ophthalmopathy and Graves' hyperthyroidism. Amplification of TCR beta CDR3 regions used RNA transcripts. RT-PCR with HTBI primers came first, then second-round multiplex PCR. TCRdb re-derived calls from the multiplex PCR reads in MiXCR, one entry per CDR3 protein. The sample yields a few hundred thousand distinct CDR3 sequences, less than 45% seen once. Specimen: peripheral blood or thyroid tissue (not recorded which). The receptors were gathered from an adult man with Graves' hyperthyroidism.

This clonotype was seen a single time. Since a much larger clone is just one base distant, this may be a read error. The rearrangement joins TRBV7-9 to TRBJ2-7, with a weak D call TRBD2 (7 bases). This CDR3 has 11 residues. V lost 6 bases, J lost 7 bases, and 10 bases lay in between. Germline V gives CDR1 SEHNR, CDR2 FQNEAQ (reference sequence). The DNA for the CDR3 is TGTGCCAGCAGTAAGGGGGGGGAGCAGTACTTC. Translating gives CASSKGGEQYF.

This clonotype has at least ten counts. The V gene is TRBV6-1, the J gene TRBJ2-2; no reliable D call. Germline CDR1 and CDR2: MNHNS and SASEGT. The CDR3 is 16 residues long. Between the trimmed V and J ends, which lost 2 bases and 4 bases, there was a span of 14 bases. The CDR3 is CASSEWVQSITGELFF. The CDR3 DNA follows: TGTGCCAGCAGTGAATGGGTACAGTCGATCACCGGGGAGCTGTTTTTT.

This clonotype was counted many times. The gene calls are TRBV3-1 and TRBJ1-6, with unresolved D. V was trimmed by 3 bases and J by 2 bases, leaving 5 bases between them. CDR1 is LGHDT, CDR2 YNNKEL, per germline (reference sequence). The CDR3 length is 14 residues. CDR3 coding DNA: TGTGCCAGCAGCCAGGAGACCTATAATTCACCCCTCCACTTT. Its translation is CASSQETYNSPLHF.

V gene TRBV7-9 combines with J gene TRBJ2-7, with 11 bases fitting TRBD1. TRBJ2-1 matches the DNA end more closely, so the J call is doubtful. This CDR3 has 15 residues. Germline values: CDR1 SEHNR, CDR2 FQNEAQ (reference sequence). The CDR3 nucleotides are TGTGCCAGCAGCTCCCCGGACAGGGGGCGCAATGAGCAGTTCTTC. This encodes CASSSPDRGRNEQFF.

J is TRBJ2-5 and V is TRBV7-3; perhaps TRBD1 as D (5 bases). The V and J ends lost 5 bases and 0 bases respectively, with 13 bases between them. The CDR3 totals 15 residues. Germline V gene data show CDR1 as SGHTA and CDR2 as FQGTGA. The CDR3: CASSQEGRDQETQYF. DNA for the CDR3: TGTGCCAGCAGCCAAGAAGGCAGGGACCAAGAGACCCAGTACTTC.

This chain connects TRBV29-1 to TRBJ1-2; the match to TRBD1 covers 9 bases. Per germline, CDR1 SQVTM and CDR2 ANQGSEA. The CDR3 covers 14 residues. Trimming at V came to 6 bases and at J to 4 bases, leaving 9 bases not matched to a gene. CDR3 residues: CSVGWTGAPYGYTF. The CDR3 bases are TGCAGCGTAGGATGGACAGGGGCACCCTATGGCTACACCTTC.